The 17 T cell receptor beta chains below were found in one sample sequenced in a study of radiotherapy plus CTLA-4 blockade in lung cancer. Assay used: immunoSEQ multiplex PCR; TCRdb lists only in-frame clones, some missing. This table has about 80,000 clones, around 81% appearing once. The sequenced sample was peripheral blood, obtained from a patient treated with radiotherapy plus ipilimumab. These receptors all come from a human donor with non-small cell lung cancer whose response to radiotherapy plus ipilimumab could not be evaluated. Some clones in this sample may be carry-over from other donors' samples.

The chain links TRBV2 to TRBJ2-2; 10 bases fit TRBD2. J lost 4 bases, V lost 6 bases, and 8 bases had no gene match. From germline, CDR1 is SNHLY and CDR2 FYNNEI. The CDR3 is made up of 16 amino acids. CDR3 sequence (DNA): TGTGCCAGCAGCTCCCCTGGGACTAGCGTCACCGGGGAGCTGTTTTTT. The encoded protein is CASSSPGTSVTGELFF.

The V call is TRBV18, the J call TRBJ1-3, with TRBD1 as a possible D gene (6 bases). Trimming removed 1 base from V and 11 bases from J, with 6 bases in between. The length of the CDR3 is 11 residues. Germline values: CDR1 KGHSH, CDR2 LQKENI. The CDR3, as DNA: TGTGCCAGCTCACCACAGGGGGCCATATATTTT. Residues: CASSPQGAIYF.

J is TRBJ1-1 and V is TRBV5-1, with 10 bases that match TRBD1. Germline values: CDR1 SGHRS, CDR2 YFSETQ. V gave up 0 bases and J gave up 3 bases; unmatched junction bases: 5. This CDR3 region has 16 residues. The CDR3 sequence: CASSLVGTGVYTEAFF. Written as DNA, the CDR3 is TGCGCCAGCAGCTTGGTAGGGACAGGGGTGTACACTGAAGCTTTCTTT.

This clone was seen a handful of times. V is TRBV19 and J is TRBJ1-2; D is undetermined. There are 14 residues in the CDR3. Trimming took 6 bases from V and 0 from J, leaving 11 bases between them. CDR1 and CDR2 from the germline V gene are LNHDA and SQIVND (reference sequence). The CDR3 protein is CASRTSGTNYGYTF. Here the CDR3 DNA reads TGTGCCAGTAGAACTTCCGGGACTAACTATGGCTACACCTTC.

This chain connects TRBV29-1 to TRBJ2-5; D is uncertain. Trimming cost V 4 bases and J 4 bases, with 13 bases left between them. The length of the CDR3 is 13 residues. Germline V gene sequence: CDR1 SQVTM, CDR2 ANQGSEA. DNA for the CDR3: TGCAGCGTTGGGAGCACCTATAGAGAGACCCAGTACTTC. Protein: CSVGSTYRETQYF.

V gene TRBV7-6 combines with J gene TRBJ2-5; D unclear. The V and J ends lost 6 bases and 3 bases respectively, with 11 bases between them. Germline CDR1 is SGHVS and CDR2 is FNYEAQ. This CDR3 spans 13 amino acids. CDR3 protein: CASSGDLKETQYF. CDR3 in DNA: TGTGCCAGCAGTGGAGACTTAAAAGAGACCCAGTACTTC.

This sequence joins TRBV6-1 and TRBJ1-1; 10 nucleotides agree with TRBD1. V lost 4 bases to trimming and J lost 4 bases; unmatched junction nucleotides: 3. There are 14 residues in the CDR3. Per the germline V gene, CDR1 is MNHNS and CDR2 is SASEGT. DNA of the CDR3: TGTGCCAGCAGTGGACAGGGGGCGGTCACTGAAGCTTTCTTT. It translates to CASSGQGAVTEAFF.

The count of this clone is one. The chain combines TRBV5-1 with TRBJ2-1; 11 nucleotides align to TRBD2. Trimming cost V 7 bases and J 0 bases; bases outside gene matches: 3. Germline CDR1 and CDR2: SGHRS and YFSETQ. The CDR3 loop spans 15 amino acids. CDR3 coding DNA: TGCGCCAGCGGGCTAGCGGGGGGCTCCTACAATGAGCAGTTCTTC. This translates into CASGLAGGSYNEQFF.

The rearrangement links TRBV7-9 to TRBJ2-3; 14 bases map to TRBD2. Trimming cost V 4 bases and J 4 bases; bases outside gene matches: 10. This CDR3 has 18 amino acids. Germline V gene lookup returns CDR1 SEHNR and CDR2 FQNEAQ (reference sequence). The CDR3 sequence is CASSYRLAGGRRADTQYF. In DNA, the CDR3 is TGTGCCAGCAGCTATCGACTAGCGGGGGGGCGACGGGCAGATACGCAGTATTTT.

This chain joins TRBV14 and TRBJ1-5; D is ambiguous. Trimming shortened V by 3 bases and J by 9 bases, and 12 bases separated the two germline ends. Per the germline V gene, CDR1 is SGHDN and CDR2 is FVKESK. This CDR3 is built from 13 residues. As DNA, the CDR3 is TGTGCCAGCAGCCAGGCATATTTCATGCCCCAGCATTTT. It translates to CASSQAYFMPQHF.

The rearrangement uses TRBV4-3 and TRBJ2-1, with 10 bases identical to TRBD2. J gave up 5 bases and V 0 bases, and 4 bases lay outside the gene matches. Germline CDR1 and CDR2: LGHNA and YSLEER. This CDR3 has 16 amino acids. This CDR3 is CASSQDGLAGDNEQFF. For the CDR3, the DNA is TGCGCCAGCAGCCAAGATGGCCTAGCGGGGGACAATGAGCAGTTCTTC.

The chain combines TRBV9 with TRBJ2-2; 9 positions match TRBD1. V lost 4 bases to trimming and J lost 7 bases; unmatched junction nucleotides: 11. Germline V gene data show CDR1 as SGDLS and CDR2 as YYNGEE. The CDR3 loop spans 16 amino acids. The CDR3 coding sequence is TGTGCCAGCAGCCCTCCCAGGACAGGGGTTGACGGGGAGCTGTTTTTT. Translating gives CASSPPRTGVDGELFF.

V is TRBV6-5 and J is TRBJ1-2; D perhaps matches TRBD1 (6 bases). The V end was cut by 2 bases, the J end by 9 bases, with 16 bases between. Germline V gene data show CDR1 as MNHEY and CDR2 as SVGAGI. CDR3 length equals 14 residues. CDR3 in amino acids: CASSYREGGGSYTF. The CDR3, as DNA: TGTGCCAGCAGTTACAGGGAGGGGGGCGGGAGCTACACCTTC.

For this clone: The germline gene is not matched at one end of the junction; a read error may be the cause. This same CDR3 is encoded by further DNA sequences in the sample. This chain joins TRBV7-2 and TRBJ2-5; D may be TRBD2 (5 bases). The CDR3 totals 16 residues. Germline V gene data show CDR1 as SGHTA and CDR2 as FQGNSA. The CDR3 nucleotides are TGCGCCAGCAGCTTAGTCGGGCGGGCCTTACAAGAGACCCAGTACTTC. As protein: CASSLVGRALQETQYF.

This clone was observed once. The V call is TRBV18, the J call TRBJ2-3; tentatively, D is TRBD2 (5 bases). V was pared by 1 base and J by 0 bases, with 8 bases between. CDR3 length: 15 amino acids. Per germline, CDR1 KGHSH and CDR2 LQKENI. The CDR3 DNA reads as TGTGCCAGCTCACCACTCCTAGCTAGCACAGATACGCAGTATTTT. It specifies CASSPLLASTDTQYF.

The chain couples TRBV4-2 to TRBJ1-2; 11 bases are shared with TRBD1. This CDR3 is 17 amino acids long. After removal of 0 bases from V and 4 bases from J, the junction contained 7 bases not matched to a gene. Germline assignment: CDR1 LGHNA and CDR2 YNFKEQ. This CDR3 is CASSQDPRTGGAYGYTF. The CDR3 coding sequence is TGTGCCAGCAGCCAAGATCCACGGACAGGGGGCGCCTATGGCTACACCTTC.

In nucleotides, the CDR3 is TGTGCCAGCAGCGTAGGTGGACTTACTGAGACCCAGTACTTC. Protein product: CASSVGGLTETQYF. V gene TRBV7-2 combines with J gene TRBJ2-5; possibly TRBD2 for D (5 bases). CDR3 size: 14 residues. From germline, CDR1 is SGHTA and CDR2 FQGNSA. Trimming took 5 bases from V and 5 from J, leaving 15 bases between them.